This TCR beta chain was retrieved from a study of blood T cell repertoires in COVID-19 (dated by TCRdb to 2020 to 2022). As for the study more broadly: Samples covering the acute and convalescent phases of COVID-19 were provided by collaborators in the United States, Italy and Spain. The material from the prospective study consisted of cDNA or gDNA derived from T cells, B-cell-depleted T cells, or PBMCs. Deeply sampled blood TCRbeta repertoires from subjects exposed to, actively infected with, or recovered from COVID-19 were included in the dataset. The repertoires were released in a freely available public database meant as a resource for research on the immune response to SARS-CoV-2. Samples came from the ongoing ImmuneRACE study (first 160 participants) plus 1,254 subjects from 6 global collaborators. A de-identified subject ID, COVID-19 status, age in years and sex were almost always included in the sample metadata. Where available, HLA class I and class II types were obtained from metadata supplied by the sample provider rather than from assay-based typing.

Looking up the germline V gene yields CDR1 SNHLY and CDR2 FYNNEI. Trimming removed 1 base from V and 5 bases from J, leaving 9 bases between the germline ends. The CDR3 numbers 14 residues from cysteine through phenylalanine. The sequence is cut down to CDR3 DNA, 42 bases in frame from base 1. The immunoSEQ Assay, a bias-controlled multiplex PCR, was used to amplify TCRbeta CDR3 regions from genomic DNA. As for the authors' bioinformatics: The number of nucleated cells in each sample was estimated by amplification of reference gene primers within the assay. To quantify the absolute abundance of each unique TCRbeta CDR3 rearrangement, sequence reads were collapsed and filtered. For each sample, productive Simpson clonality was calculated as the square root of Simpson's diversity index over productive rearrangements. In its TCRdb copy, this immuneACCESS table keeps in-frame sequences only and misses some clones. Where compared with another copy, unresolved V genes explain less than half of these, and the others have no known cause. That table gives V, J and clone size, and the DNA gave D and trimming. Counted in this sample were 350,000 or so clones; approximately 86% of them appeared once. Of the sample, about 4% falls within the top ten clones.

Regarding this clone: The antigen it binds to is not known. Nothing much larger sits one base from this clone, and base qualities are not available.

Participants in the prospective study were aged roughly 18 to 100 years, lived in 20 to 25 United States geographic areas, and enrolled through a virtual design. To assign participants to cohorts, the prospective study relied on clinical history that participants themselves reported in a screening survey and a study questionnaire. In the prospective study, whole blood, serum and a nasopharyngeal or oropharyngeal swab were collected from each participant by mobile phlebotomists. Participants in the prospective study had the option to provide additional blood draws and questionnaires over a roughly 2-month period. Before DNA extraction, prospective study blood samples were shipped either frozen or at room temperature. What the study reported, not specific to this receptor: The amount of clinical and demographic metadata varied by source and participant and was provided uncurated.

The TCR comes from a woman aged 40-49 years with acute COVID-19. The chain was built from TRBV2 and TRBJ2-1; the D gene lacks a confident call. The sample consisted of PBMCs or T cells enriched from blood (not recorded which). The CDR3: CASSEGLGNNEQFF. The DNA sequence reads TGTGCCAGCAGTGAAGGGCTAGGAAACAATGAGCAGTTCTTC.